The clone carrying this TCR beta chain was picked up a small number of times. These data originate in a study of low-dose radiotherapy and immunotherapy resistance in tumors. Background on the study: Cyclophosphamide infusions of 200 mg/m2 came every two weeks, one day before radiation-immunotherapy.

This CDR3 comprises 14 residues. Germline V CDR1 and CDR2: MDHEN, SYDVKM. V gave up 7 bases and J gave up 4 bases; unmatched junction bases: 4. Regarding time point: before trial treatment. First-strand cDNA used TRAV- and TRBV-specific primers, covering alpha and beta chains. A constant-region primer paired with the V-primer adapter amplified TCRs over about 20 PCR cycles. From the reads, TCRdb called clonotypes with MiXCR, one entry per CDR3 protein. The sample has 100,000 or so distinct CDR3 sequences; 9% to 9.5% are singletons. The sample in question was PBMCs, obtained before treatment. This sequence joins TRBV28 and TRBJ2-2; TRBD1 matches at 9 bases. The clonotype was recovered from a male donor with prostate cancer. DNA of the CDR3: TGTGCCAGCATCGGGACAGGGATCACCGGGGAGCTGTTTTTT. Translating gives CASIGTGITGELFF.